This T cell receptor (beta chain) was identified in a study of monozygotic twins with inflammatory bowel disease. General study findings and limits: Against healthy co-twins, IBD patients had lower TCRbeta diversity (measured by inverse Simpson).

Template switching introduced UMIs that contain a 6-nucleotide sample barcode. TCRdb processed the 5' RACE reads again and assigns one entry to each CDR3 protein, with no DNA. Its clone listing holds approximately 160,000 distinct CDR3 sequences. As regards this clonotype: Its antigen is not identified.

The CDR3 length is 13 residues. Germline lookup yields CDR1 KGHSH and CDR2 LQKENI. This receptor was identified in a human donor with ulcerative colitis or Crohn's disease, or a healthy co-twin of an affected twin (not recorded which). Source material: blood. The genes are TRBV18 and TRBJ2-7; TCRdb indicates TRBD1, and absent DNA this call remains unverified. The CDR3 sequence: CASSPGQVNEQYF. Full variable domain (outside the CDR3, taken from reference TRBV18 and TRBJ2-7): NAGVMQNPRHLVRRRGQEARLRCSPMKGHSHVYWYRQLPEEGLKFMVYLQKENIIDESGMPKERFSAEFPKEGPSILRIQQVVRGDSAAYFCASSPGQVNEQYFGPGTRLTVT.